The present T cell receptor (beta chain) was sequenced within a study of blood T cell repertoires in COVID-19. For the study at large: The study drew acute and convalescent COVID-19 samples from the United States, Italy and Spain. The analysed material was cDNA or gDNA that came from T cells, B-cell-depleted T cells, or PBMCs.

In the study's own analysis: Amplification with reference gene primers provided the estimates of nucleated cell counts. Profiling relied on immunoSEQ multiplex PCR, and the TCRdb table lists in-frame clones only, not all of them. From that table come the V and J calls and clone size; the DNA was used to work out D and trimming. The repertoire holds roughly 230,000 clones, 88% seen once, with 0.7% in the top ten. The CDR3 spans 13 residues. With 5 bases removed from V and 0 bases from J, the gap between germline ends came to 7 bases. The chain employs TRBV12-3 or TRBV12-4 and TRBJ1-1, with D unresolved. This TCR derives from a human donor in a cohort sampled during active COVID-19. Sequencing input: peripheral blood. The CDR3, as DNA: TGTGCCAGCAGTCCTTGGCTGAACACTGAAGCTTTCTTT. This sequence encodes CASSPWLNTEAFF.